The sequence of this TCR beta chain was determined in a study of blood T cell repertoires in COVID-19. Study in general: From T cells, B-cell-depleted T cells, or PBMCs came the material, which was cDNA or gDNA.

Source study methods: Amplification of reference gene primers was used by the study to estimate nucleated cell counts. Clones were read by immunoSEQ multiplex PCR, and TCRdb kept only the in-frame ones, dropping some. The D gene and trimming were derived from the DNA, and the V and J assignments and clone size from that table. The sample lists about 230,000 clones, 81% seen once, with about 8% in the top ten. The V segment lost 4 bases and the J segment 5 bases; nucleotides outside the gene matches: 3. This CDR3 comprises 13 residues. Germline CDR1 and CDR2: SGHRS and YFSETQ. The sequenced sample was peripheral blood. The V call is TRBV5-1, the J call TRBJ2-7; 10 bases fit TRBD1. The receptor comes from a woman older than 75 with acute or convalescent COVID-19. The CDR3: CASSGTGVDEQYF. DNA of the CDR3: TGCGCCAGCAGCGGGACAGGGGTGGACGAGCAGTACTTC. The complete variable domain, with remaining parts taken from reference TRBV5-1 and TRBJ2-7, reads KAGVTQTPRYLIKTRGQQVTLSCSPISGHRSVSWYQQTPGQGLQFLFEYFSETQRNKGNFPGRFSGRQFSNSRSEMNVSTLELGDSALYLCASSGTGVDEQYFGPGTRLTVT.